The present entry profiles one TCR beta chain with its context. Antigen specificity is unknown. The data were obtained in a study of T cells in Graves' hyperthyroidism and ophthalmopathy. Study-wide points: Most thyroid clonotypes expanded above 0.001 appeared in blood too.

This CDR3 contains 14 residues. Trimming took 6 bases from V and 0 from J, leaving 12 bases between them. Germline loops: CDR1 SGHTA, CDR2 FQGNSA. Diagnoses were made from clinical symptoms, serum measures (thyroxine and TRAb), thyroid ultrasound and orbital computed tomography. TCR beta CDR3 regions were amplified from RNA transcripts. RT-PCR in the first round (using the HTBI primer set) targeted the TCR CDR3. TCRdb analysed the multiplex PCR reads with MiXCR anew, one entry per CDR3 protein. The repertoire includes more than 300,000 distinct CDR3 sequences, around 20% of them detected once, and 40% sits in the top ten.

This TCR came from a man younger than 35 with Graves' ophthalmopathy. This rearrangement joins TRBV7-2 to TRBJ2-7; D uncertain. Sequenced sample: blood. The CDR3 sequence: CASSRVFSSYEQYF. As DNA, the CDR3 is TGTGCCAGCAGTAGGGTGTTTAGCTCCTACGAGCAGTACTTC.